This T cell receptor (beta chain) was sequenced during a study of technical replicates of blood from several donors. This clone appeared a single time. This table comes from immunoSEQ multiplex PCR, and its TCRdb copy is limited to in-frame clones, with some not included. This sample has around 80,000 clones, with nearly 98% found just once. Sequenced sample: T cells isolated from PBMCs. This receptor was taken from a human donor in good health.

Here the CDR3 DNA reads TGTGCCTGGAGCTTTGGAGACAGGGACTACAATGAGCAGTTCTTC. It codes for CAWSFGDRDYNEQFF. This sequence joins TRBV30 and TRBJ2-1; TRBD1 matches at 7 bases. The CDR3 loop spans 15 amino acids. Germline V lookup: CDR1 GTSNPN, CDR2 SVGIG (reference sequence). J was trimmed by 3 bases and V by 3 bases; bases with no gene match: 8.